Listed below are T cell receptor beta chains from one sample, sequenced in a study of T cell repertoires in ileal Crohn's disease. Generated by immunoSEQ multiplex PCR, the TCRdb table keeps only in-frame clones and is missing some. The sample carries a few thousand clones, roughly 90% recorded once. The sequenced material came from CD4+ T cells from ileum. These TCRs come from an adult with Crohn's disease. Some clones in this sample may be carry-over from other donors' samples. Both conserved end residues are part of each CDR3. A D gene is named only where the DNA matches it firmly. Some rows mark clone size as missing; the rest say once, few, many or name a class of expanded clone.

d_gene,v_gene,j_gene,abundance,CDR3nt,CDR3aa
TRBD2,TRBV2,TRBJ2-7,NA,TGTGCCAGCAGGGGACGGGAGGCGGCCTACGAGCAGTACTTC,CASRGREAAYEQYF
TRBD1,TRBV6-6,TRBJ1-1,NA,TGTGCCAGCACCCTTCCAGGGGGGAGAGAAGCTTTCTTT,CASTLPGGREAFF
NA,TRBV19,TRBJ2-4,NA,TGTGCCAGTAGTCCCATCGGGACACTAGCCAAAAACATTCAGTACTTC,CASSPIGTLAKNIQYF
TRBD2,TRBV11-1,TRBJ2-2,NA,TGTGCCAGCAGTCGAGGACTAGCGTACACCGGGGAGCTGTTTTTT,CASSRGLAYTGELFF
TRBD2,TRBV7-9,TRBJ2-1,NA,TGTGCCAGCAGCCTCGGGGGACTAGCGGGAGGGCAGTTCTTC,CASSLGGLAGGQFF
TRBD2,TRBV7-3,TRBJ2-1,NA,TGTGCCAGCAGCCCCCGGGGGGAACTAGCGGGAGCTCGCAACGAGCAGTTCTTC,CASSPRGELAGARNEQFF
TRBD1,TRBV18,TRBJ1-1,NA,TGTGCCAGCTCCGTCGGACAGGGAGGCACTGAAGCTTTCTTT,CASSVGQGGTEAFF
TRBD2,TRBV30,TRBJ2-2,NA,TGTGCCTGGAGTGGTGGACTAGCGTCGAACACCGGGGAGCTGTTTTTT,CAWSGGLASNTGELFF
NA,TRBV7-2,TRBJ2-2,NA,TGTGCCAGCCCAGCCAGGGTCGCTTCGAACACCGGGGAGCTGTTTTTT,CASPARVASNTGELFF
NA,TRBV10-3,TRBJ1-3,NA,TGTGCCATCAGTGCTCAAAGGGGCTCTGGAAACACCATATATTTT,CAISAQRGSGNTIYF
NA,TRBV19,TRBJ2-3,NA,TGTGCCAGTAGTATACAGGTAACGGGCACAGATACGCAGTATTTT,CASSIQVTGTDTQYF
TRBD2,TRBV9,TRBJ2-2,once,TGTGCCAGCAGCGTAGGGGAGGGGCCGGCCACCGGGGAGCTGTTTTTT,CASSVGEGPATGELFF
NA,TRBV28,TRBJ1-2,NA,TGTGCCAGCAGTCTAGAGAGCCCATATGGCTACACCTTC,CASSLESPYGYTF
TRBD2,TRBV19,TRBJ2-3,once,TGTGCCAGTAGTCCGCGACTAGCGGCGAGCACAGATACGCAGTATTTT,CASSPRLAASTDTQYF
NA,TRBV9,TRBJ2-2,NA,TGTGCCAGCAGCCCCCTTGGGAGTTCCTGGGGAGCCGGGGAGCTGTTTTTT,CASSPLGSSWGAGELFF
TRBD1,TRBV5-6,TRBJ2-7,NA,TGTGCCGGCAGTCTAGACAGGGGGCTTCCAGGGGAGCAGTACTTC,CAGSLDRGLPGEQYF
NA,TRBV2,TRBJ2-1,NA,TGTGCCAGCCACGGGGAGGCGGCCTTCGCGGTCTTC,CASHGEAAFAVF
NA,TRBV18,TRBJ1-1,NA,TGTGCCAGCTCACCTCCGGGACTCCAGAACACTGAAGCTTTCTTT,CASSPPGLQNTEAFF
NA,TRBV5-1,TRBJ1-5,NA,TGCGCCAGCAGCTTGGGTACAGCTCACAATCAGCCCCAGCATTTT,CASSLGTAHNQPQHF
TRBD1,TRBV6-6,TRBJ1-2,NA,TGTGCCAGCAGTTCGGGACAGAGCCTTTATGGCTACACCTTC,CASSSGQSLYGYTF
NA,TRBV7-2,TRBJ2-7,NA,TGTGCCAGCAGCTCCAGACCCCAAGCGTCCTCCTACGAGCAGTACTTC,CASSSRPQASSYEQYF
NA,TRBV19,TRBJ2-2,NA,TGTGCCAGTAGTATCATAGCGCGCGCCCAGGGGGAGCTGTTTTTT,CASSIIARAQGELFF
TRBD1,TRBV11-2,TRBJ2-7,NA,TGTGCCAGCAGTCCTAGTGGGGACAGCCGGTGGCAGTACTTC,CASSPSGDSRWQYF
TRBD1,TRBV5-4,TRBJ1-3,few,TGTGCCAGCAGCGAGGGACAGGGGAGAAACACCATATATTTT,CASSEGQGRNTIYF
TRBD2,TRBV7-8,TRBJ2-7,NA,TGTGCCAGCAGTGCGACTAGCGGGAGATACGGCGAGCAGTACTTC,CASSATSGRYGEQYF
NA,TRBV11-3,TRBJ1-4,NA,TGTGCCAGCAGCTACCGGGGGGGAACTAATGAAAAACTGTTTTTT,CASSYRGGTNEKLFF
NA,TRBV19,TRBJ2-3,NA,TGTGCCAGTACCCTAGGTTCAGGGGTTCCAGATACGCAGTATTTT,CASTLGSGVPDTQYF